The next 8 T cell receptor beta chains were all read from a single sample in a study of shared clonotypes between healthy human individuals. Assay used: immunoSEQ multiplex PCR; TCRdb lists only in-frame clones, some missing. The data contain millions of clones, 93% of them singletons. Specimen: naive CD4+ T cells from PBMCs. The subset here: CD45RA+ positively selected. Receptor source: a man aged 18 to 29 in good health. Some clones in this sample may be carry-over from other donors' samples.

The chain joins TRBV6-6 to TRBJ1-4; a weak D match, TRBD1 (5 bases). Trimming pared 1 base from V and 8 bases from J, leaving 8 bases between. Per germline, CDR1 MNHNY and CDR2 SVGAGI (reference sequence). This CDR3 contains 13 residues. The CDR3 here is CASSYWGREKLFF. CDR3 bases: TGTGCCAGCAGTTACTGGGGCCGGGAAAAACTGTTTTTT.

The V call is TRBV9, the J call TRBJ2-7; 7 bases fit TRBD2. With V trimmed by 1 base and J by 3 bases, 7 bases remained unmatched. Germline V gene data show CDR1 as SGDLS and CDR2 as YYNGEE. CDR3 length: 15 residues. The DNA of the CDR3 is TGTGCCAGCAGCGTAAATGCGCTAGCGGACTACGAGCAGTACTTC. Protein sequence: CASSVNALADYEQYF.

About this clone itself: Additional DNA sequences in this sample encode the identical CDR3. The rearrangement links TRBV11-1 to TRBJ2-7; no clear D gene. The CDR3 has 11 amino acids. Trimming stripped 5 bases from V and 1 base from J, with 3 bases between. Germline values: CDR1 SGHAT, CDR2 FQDESV (reference sequence). For the CDR3, the DNA is TGTGCCAGCAGCAGGTCCTACGAGCAGTACTTC. Its translation: CASSRSYEQYF. The variable domain in full, completed from reference TRBV11-1 and TRBJ2-7, reads EAEVAQSPRYKITEKSQAVAFWCDPISGHATLYWYRQILGQGPELLVQFQDESVVDDSQLPKDRFSAERLKGVDSTLKIQPAELGDSAMYLCASSRSYEQYFGPGTRLTVT.

J is TRBJ2-1 and V is TRBV15, with TRBD2 as a possible D gene (5 bases). The CDR3 contains 15 residues. Germline CDR1 and CDR2: LNHNV and YYDKDF (reference sequence). V lost 2 bases and J 5 bases, leaving 13 bases between the germline ends. The CDR3 protein is CATSRPSGVDNEQFF. The DNA for the CDR3 is TGTGCCACCAGCAGACCCTCCGGGGTAGACAATGAGCAGTTCTTC.

Worth noting for this clone: The same CDR3 arises from other DNA sequences in this sample as well. V usage is TRBV28 and J usage is TRBJ1-3; 9 bases are a match to TRBD1. The germline V gene encodes CDR1 MDHEN and CDR2 SYDVKM. V lost 5 bases and J lost 5; bases outside the gene matches: 1. The CDR3 extends over 13 amino acids. CDR3 DNA: TGTGCCAGCAGTGGACAGGGGAGAAACACCATATATTTT. Protein product: CASSGQGRNTIYF. Full variable domain (remainder filled in from reference TRBV28 and TRBJ1-3): DVKVTQSSRYLVKRTGEKVFLECVQDMDHENMFWYRQDPGLGLRLIYFSYDVKMKEKGDIPEGYSVSREKKERFSLILESASTNQTSMYLCASSGQGRNTIYFGEGSWLTVV.

This rearrangement joins TRBV27 to TRBJ2-1, with D hard to call. There are 12 residues in the CDR3. In germline, CDR1 is MNHEY, CDR2 SMNVEV (reference sequence). V was clipped by 4 bases and J by 4 bases, with 5 bases between them. CDR3 sequence (DNA): TGTGCCAGCAGTTCCTATTACAATGAGCAGTTCTTC. Protein: CASSSYYNEQFF.

The V gene is TRBV29-1, the J gene TRBJ2-3, with D unclear. V lost 0 bases, J lost 4 bases, and 5 bases lay in between. CDR3 length equals 12 residues. The V gene's germline CDR1 is SQVTM and CDR2 ANQGSEA. The CDR3 protein is CSVEEVADTQYF. Here the CDR3 DNA reads TGCAGCGTTGAAGAAGTGGCAGATACGCAGTATTTT.

The chain combines TRBV18 with TRBJ2-3; 10 nucleotides align to TRBD1. Germline-derived CDR1 and CDR2 are KGHSH and LQKENI. The V gene end was trimmed by 0 bases and the J gene end by 0 bases; junction bases not matched to a gene: 3. The CDR3 loop spans 17 amino acids. For the CDR3, the DNA is TGTGCCAGCTCACCACCGAAGGGACAGGGGAGCACAGATACGCAGTATTTT. It is translated as CASSPPKGQGSTDTQYF.